This TCR beta chain was obtained from a study of CD8 T cells in ankylosing spondylitis. This clonotype was observed a handful of times. The antigen remains unidentified. V was clipped by 3 bases and J by 7 bases, with 9 bases between them. The CDR3 is made up of 12 amino acids. Study-wide findings and caveats: The study identified a TCR beta motif of roughly eight highly homologous variants that appeared characteristic of ankylosing spondylitis blood. Peripheral blood samples showed relatively rare disease-linked clones, and these clones were CD8+. Reportedly, significant enrichment of disease-linked clones occurred in matched ankylosing spondylitis synovial fluid. A subset of motif variants has previously been described in the synovial fluid and blood of reactive arthritis.

Libraries of TCR beta came from quantitative 5'-RACE with molecular barcodes. TCRdb fed the 5' RACE reads into MiXCR, producing one record per CDR3 protein. The table records about 500,000 distinct CDR3 sequences, more than 9.5% of them present only once. This chain links TRBV12-3 or TRBV12-4 with TRBJ2-5; D not certain. The clonotype was recovered from a male donor with ankylosing spondylitis. The sample comprised blood, either unsorted or a sorted T cell fraction (not recorded which). Written as DNA, the CDR3 is TGTGCCAGCAGTTTGTTGCGGCGGACCCAGTACTTC. Residues: CASSLLRRTQYF.